The 23 T cell receptor beta chains given below trace back to one sample, sequenced in a study of cytomegalovirus exposure and HLA in healthy donors. Both 60 Vbeta primers and 13 Jbeta primers went into the PCR. Assay used: immunoSEQ multiplex PCR; TCRdb lists only in-frame clones, some missing. Among 150,000 to 190,000 clones listed, 85% were seen once. Source material: PBMCs. Receptors originate from a young woman in good health and CMV-seronegative.

The genes are TRBV5-1 and TRBJ1-2; D remains unclear. The V end was cut by 3 bases, the J end by 4 bases, with 13 bases between. The V gene's germline CDR1 is SGHRS and CDR2 YFSETQ. The CDR3 extends over 14 amino acids. CDR3 in amino acids: CASSSQPGGYGYTF. CDR3 coding DNA: TGCGCCAGCAGCTCCCAGCCCGGCGGCTATGGCTACACCTTC.

The chain links TRBV7-9 to TRBJ2-2; D is unresolved. From germline, CDR1 is SEHNR and CDR2 FQNEAQ (reference sequence). The length of the CDR3 is 12 residues. V lost 6 bases and J 3 bases, leaving 5 bases between the germline ends. The CDR3 coding sequence is TGTGCCAGCAGATCAGACACCGGGGAGCTGTTTTTT. Its translation: CASRSDTGELFF.

The chain carries TRBV28 and TRBJ1-4, with D possibly matching TRBD1 (5 bases). Trimming took off 7 bases at V and 7 bases at J, with 16 bases between the two ends. The CDR3 spans 14 residues. Per the germline V gene, CDR1 is MDHEN and CDR2 is SYDVKM. CDR3 nucleotides: TGTGCCAGCAACGTAAGGGGTGTAAGTGAAAAACTGTTTTTT. Residues: CASNVRGVSEKLFF.

The V gene is TRBV10-3, the J gene TRBJ1-2; tentative D call: TRBD1 (5 bases). This CDR3 spans 12 amino acids. Trimming left V 6 bases short and J 4 bases short, with 9 bases between. Germline V gene sequence: CDR1 ENHRY, CDR2 SYGVKD. The CDR3 DNA reads as TGTGCCATCAGCAGAGACAGCTATGGCTACACCTTC. Translated: CAISRDSYGYTF.

The chain joins TRBV10-3 to TRBJ1-3, with unresolved D. The CDR3 totals 16 residues. Germline V CDR1 and CDR2: ENHRY, SYGVKD. V was cut by 2 bases and J by 1 base, with 12 bases left in between. CDR3 bases: TGTGCCATCAGTGAGCTGCAGGTTAGATCTGGAAACACCATATATTTT. The encoded protein is CAISELQVRSGNTIYF.

The rearrangement uses TRBV7-6 and TRBJ2-3; 9 bases line up with TRBD1. The junction had 8 bases not matched to a gene; V was cut back by 5 bases and J by 5 bases. Germline V CDR1 and CDR2: SGHVS, FNYEAQ. The CDR3 length is 15 residues. The CDR3 DNA reads as TGTGCCAGCAGCGGCGGACAGGGGAGTGTAGATACGCAGTATTTT. Translating gives CASSGGQGSVDTQYF.

The V gene is TRBV27, the J gene TRBJ2-3; possibly TRBD2 for D (6 bases). The CDR3 extends over 15 amino acids. Germline CDR1 and CDR2: MNHEY and SMNVEV (reference sequence). The ends were cut back, 6 bases at V and 0 bases at J, with 13 bases in the middle. The CDR3 DNA reads as TGTGCCAGCAGACTAGCCCTCGCTAGCACAGATACGCAGTATTTT. It translates to CASRLALASTDTQYF.

The chain recombines TRBV13 with TRBJ1-2; tentative D call: TRBD1 (5 bases). The length of the CDR3 is 14 residues. In germline, CDR1 is PRHDT, CDR2 FYEKMQ (reference sequence). The germline V and J ends were trimmed by 5 bases and 5 bases, with 15 bases remaining between them. The CDR3 nucleotides read TGTGCCAGCAGCGCACAATCGGAGGGGTATGGCTACACCTTC. As protein: CASSAQSEGYGYTF.

The CDR3 spells CASSPEVQRNTEAFF. The CDR3 DNA reads TGTGCCAGCAGTCCCGAAGTTCAGCGGAACACTGAAGCTTTCTTT. V and J are TRBV6-1 and TRBJ1-1; the D is unclear. The CDR3 extends over 15 amino acids. V lost 5 bases to trimming and J lost 1 base, with 14 bases between them. From germline, CDR1 is MNHNS and CDR2 SASEGT.

In its sample, this clone was seen a few times. The V call is TRBV6-6, the J call TRBJ2-7; TRBD1 agrees at 10 bases. The CDR3 has 14 residues. V was clipped by 6 bases and J by 3 bases; unmatched bases: 5. The germline gives CDR1 MNHNY, CDR2 SVGAGI (reference sequence). Here the CDR3 reads CASRKGTGVYEQYF. CDR3 nucleotides: TGTGCCAGCAGGAAGGGGACAGGGGTCTACGAGCAGTACTTC.

In this sample, this clone turned up once. The J gene is TRBJ2-2, the V gene TRBV27, with D tentatively TRBD1 (6 bases). The CDR3 sequence is 15 residues long. Per germline, CDR1 MNHEY and CDR2 SMNVEV (reference sequence). The ends were cut back, 5 bases at V and 1 base at J, with 11 bases in the middle. The CDR3 nucleotides are TGTGCCAGCAGTCCCGGGACACTGAACACCGGGGAGCTGTTTTTT. Translating it yields CASSPGTLNTGELFF.

Note on this clone: At one end the junction does not follow the germline gene, possibly because of a read error. The chain has TRBV5-1 and TRBJ2-2; 10 bases match TRBD2. Germline assignment: CDR1 SGHRS and CDR2 YFSETQ. The CDR3 spans 17 residues. The CDR3 coding sequence is TGCGCCAGCAGCCGTTCGAGCGGGAGGGCGAAAACCGGGGAGCTGTTTTTT. Translating it yields CASSRSSGRAKTGELFF.

This clone was counted once. This chain connects TRBV7-9 to TRBJ1-2; D call uncertain. The CDR3 is 15 residues long. V was cut by 4 bases and J by 7 bases, with 19 bases left in between. Germline CDR1 is SEHNR and CDR2 is FQNEAQ (reference sequence). This CDR3 reads CASSSQTSLWSGYTF. The CDR3 region has the DNA TGTGCCAGCAGCTCCCAGACGAGTCTATGGAGTGGCTACACCTTC.

The rearrangement uses TRBV28 and TRBJ2-7; 7 nucleotides match TRBD1. In germline, CDR1 is MDHEN, CDR2 SYDVKM. This CDR3 contains 14 residues. V trimming: 6 bases; J trimming: 0 bases; junction bases outside the gene matches: 5. The CDR3 DNA follows: TGTGCCAGCAGGCCAGGGGGAAGCTCCTACGAGCAGTACTTC. Its protein product is CASRPGGSSYEQYF.

The V and J genes are TRBV7-9 and TRBJ1-1, with D possibly matching TRBD1 (5 bases). V lost 5 bases and J lost 4, with 17 bases in between. The CDR3 sequence is 15 residues long. Germline assignment: CDR1 SEHNR and CDR2 FQNEAQ (reference sequence). The DNA for the CDR3 is TGTGCCAGCAGCCCCCTCGGACACCAGCGCACTGAAGCTTTCTTT. This gives the protein CASSPLGHQRTEAFF.

The chain uses TRBV7-9 and TRBJ1-2; a weak D match, TRBD1 (5 bases). The V gene lost 5 bases and the J gene lost 7 bases, with 14 bases spanning the gap. The CDR3 has 13 amino acids. Per germline, CDR1 SEHNR and CDR2 FQNEAQ (reference sequence). The CDR3 DNA reads TGTGCCAGCAGCCCCCCGGGGGGAGTTGGCTACACCTTC. It is translated as CASSPPGGVGYTF.

This clone was observed a handful of times. This chain connects TRBV2 to TRBJ1-2; 11 bases align to TRBD1. CDR3 length: 16 residues. Trimming took 2 bases from V and 4 from J; bases not matched to a gene: 6. In germline, CDR1 is SNHLY, CDR2 FYNNEI. Written as DNA, the CDR3 is TGTGCCAGCAGTGAAACGGGGACAGGGGGTGTCTATGGCTACACCTTC. It encodes CASSETGTGGVYGYTF.

The chain couples TRBV7-9 to TRBJ2-2, with 9 bases lining up with TRBD1. V shed 4 bases and J 6 bases; nucleotides not matched to a gene: 9. Germline CDR1 reads SEHNR; CDR2 reads FQNEAQ (reference sequence). The CDR3 runs 16 residues. The CDR3 region is CASSSPGQGISGELFF. The CDR3 nucleotides are TGTGCCAGCAGCTCCCCGGGACAGGGTATCTCCGGGGAGCTGTTTTTT.

This clone was seen just once. The chain is built from TRBV5-6 and TRBJ1-4; TRBD1 might be the D (6 bases). The CDR3 has 14 residues. CDR1 is SGHDT, CDR2 YYEEEE, per germline. V lost 1 base and J 8 bases, leaving 12 bases between the germline ends. The CDR3 protein is CASSLYSGGEKLFF. CDR3 nucleotide sequence: TGTGCCAGCAGCTTGTACAGCGGGGGCGAAAAACTGTTTTTT.

J is TRBJ2-3 and V is TRBV30; weak D call: TRBD1 (5 bases). CDR1 is GTSNPN and CDR2 is SVGIG in the germline V gene (reference sequence). Trimming removed 3 bases at V and 3 bases at J, with 10 bases between. The CDR3 sequence is 13 residues long. The CDR3 DNA sequence: TGTGCCTGGAGGGCGACAGCTACAGATACGCAGTATTTT. Residues: CAWRATATDTQYF.

The V and J genes are TRBV28 and TRBJ2-1, with 12 nucleotides matching TRBD2. The V and J ends lost 2 bases and 0 bases, in that order; junction bases with no gene match: 2. This CDR3 has 17 residues. From germline, CDR1 is MDHEN and CDR2 SYDVKM. The CDR3 loop reads CASSLGLAGYSYNEQFF. The CDR3 nucleotides are TGTGCCAGCAGTTTAGGACTAGCGGGATACTCCTACAATGAGCAGTTCTTC.

The chain uses TRBV7-2 and TRBJ1-1; D is uncertain. The CDR3 contains 16 residues. Trimming left V 1 base short and J 0 bases short, with 12 bases between. CDR1 is SGHTA, CDR2 FQGNSA, per germline. The CDR3 loop reads CASSLGPRGMNTEAFF. CDR3 sequence (DNA): TGTGCCAGCAGCTTAGGTCCCCGGGGAATGAACACTGAAGCTTTCTTT.

This clone was seen more than once but under ten times. This chain joins TRBV4-2 and TRBJ1-5; TRBD1 matches at 11 bases. This CDR3 is built from 15 residues. With V trimmed by 0 bases and J by 7 bases, 2 bases remained unmatched. The germline V gene encodes CDR1 LGHNA and CDR2 YNFKEQ. CDR3: CASSQDGTGGQPQHF. The CDR3 region has the DNA TGTGCCAGCAGCCAAGATGGGACAGGGGGACAGCCCCAGCATTTT.